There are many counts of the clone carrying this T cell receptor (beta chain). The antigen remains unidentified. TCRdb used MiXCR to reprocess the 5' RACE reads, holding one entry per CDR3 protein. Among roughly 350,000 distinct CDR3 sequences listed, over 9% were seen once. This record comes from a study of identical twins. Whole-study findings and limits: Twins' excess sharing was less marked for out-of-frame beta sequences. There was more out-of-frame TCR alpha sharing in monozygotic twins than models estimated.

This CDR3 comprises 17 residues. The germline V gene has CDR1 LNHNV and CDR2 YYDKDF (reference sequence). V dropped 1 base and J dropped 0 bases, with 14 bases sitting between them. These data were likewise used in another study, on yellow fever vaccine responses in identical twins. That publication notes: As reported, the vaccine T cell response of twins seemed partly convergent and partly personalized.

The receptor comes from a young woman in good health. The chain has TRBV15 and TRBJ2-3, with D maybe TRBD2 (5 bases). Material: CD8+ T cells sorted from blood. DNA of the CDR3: TGTGCCACCAGCAGAGCCGGGGATGGGATTAGCACAGATACGCAGTATTTT. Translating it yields CATSRAGDGISTDTQYF.